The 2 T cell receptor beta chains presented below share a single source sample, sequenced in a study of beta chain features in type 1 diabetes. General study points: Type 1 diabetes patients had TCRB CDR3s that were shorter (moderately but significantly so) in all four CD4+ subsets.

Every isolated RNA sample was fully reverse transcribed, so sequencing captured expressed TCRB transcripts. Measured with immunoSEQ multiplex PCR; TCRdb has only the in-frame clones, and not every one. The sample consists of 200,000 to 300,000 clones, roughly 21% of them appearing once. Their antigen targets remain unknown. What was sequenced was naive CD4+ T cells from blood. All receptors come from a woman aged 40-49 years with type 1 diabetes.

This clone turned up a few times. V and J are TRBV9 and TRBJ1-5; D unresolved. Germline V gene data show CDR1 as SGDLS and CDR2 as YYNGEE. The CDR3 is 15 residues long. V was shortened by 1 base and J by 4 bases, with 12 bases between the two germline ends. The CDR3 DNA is TGTGCCAGCAGCGTAACGAGGGAACCGAATCAGCCCCAGCATTTT. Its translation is CASSVTREPNQPQHF.

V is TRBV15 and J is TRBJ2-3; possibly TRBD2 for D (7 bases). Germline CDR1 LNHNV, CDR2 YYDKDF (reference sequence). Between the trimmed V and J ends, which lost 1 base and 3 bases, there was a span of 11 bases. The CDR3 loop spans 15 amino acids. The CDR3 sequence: CATSRAGGQTDTQYF. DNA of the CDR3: TGTGCCACCAGCAGAGCGGGGGGCCAGACAGATACGCAGTATTTT.